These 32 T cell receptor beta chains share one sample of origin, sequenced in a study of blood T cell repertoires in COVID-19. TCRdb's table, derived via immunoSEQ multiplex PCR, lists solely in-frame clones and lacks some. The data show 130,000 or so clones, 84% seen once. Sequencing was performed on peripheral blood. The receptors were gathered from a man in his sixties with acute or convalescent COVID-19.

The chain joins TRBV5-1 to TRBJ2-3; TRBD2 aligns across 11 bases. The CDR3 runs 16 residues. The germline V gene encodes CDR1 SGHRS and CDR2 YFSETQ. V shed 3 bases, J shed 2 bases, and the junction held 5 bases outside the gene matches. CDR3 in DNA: TGCGCCAGCAGCTCAGTAGCGGGGGGGCCCACAGATACGCAGTATTTT. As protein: CASSSVAGGPTDTQYF.

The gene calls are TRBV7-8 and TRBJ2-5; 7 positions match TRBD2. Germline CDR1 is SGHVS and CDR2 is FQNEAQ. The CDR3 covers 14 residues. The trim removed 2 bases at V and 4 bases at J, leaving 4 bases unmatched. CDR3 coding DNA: TGTGCCAGCAGCTTATGGGGGGGGAGAGAGACCCAGTACTTC. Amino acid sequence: CASSLWGGRETQYF.

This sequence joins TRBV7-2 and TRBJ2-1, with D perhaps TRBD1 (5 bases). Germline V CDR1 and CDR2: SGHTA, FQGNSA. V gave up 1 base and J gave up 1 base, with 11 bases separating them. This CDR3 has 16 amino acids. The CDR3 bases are TGTGCCAGCAGCTTAGTGGGGCAGCTTTCCTACAATGAGCAGTTCTTC. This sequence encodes CASSLVGQLSYNEQFF.

In DNA form, the CDR3 reads TGTGCCAGCAGCCAAGATCTTTCGAGGGGGCGAACCGGGGAGCTGTTTTTT. Translated: CASSQDLSRGRTGELFF. The J gene is TRBJ2-2, the V gene TRBV3-1 (or the pseudogene TRBV3-2); 7 positions match TRBD1. Germline V lookup: CDR1 LGHDT, CDR2 YNNKEL (reference sequence). The CDR3 consists of 17 residues. The trim removed 0 bases at V and 5 bases at J, leaving 9 bases unmatched.

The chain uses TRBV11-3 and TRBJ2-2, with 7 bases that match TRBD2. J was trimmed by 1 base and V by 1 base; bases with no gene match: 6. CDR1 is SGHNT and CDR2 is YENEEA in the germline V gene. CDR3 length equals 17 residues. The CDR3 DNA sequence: TGTGCCAGCAGCTTAGGTCCCAGCGGGGTGAACACCGGGGAGCTGTTTTTT. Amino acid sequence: CASSLGPSGVNTGELFF.

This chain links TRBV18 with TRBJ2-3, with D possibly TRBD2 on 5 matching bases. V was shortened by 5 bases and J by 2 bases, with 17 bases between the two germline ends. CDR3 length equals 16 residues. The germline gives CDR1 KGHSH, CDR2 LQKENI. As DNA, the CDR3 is TGTGCCAGCTCATCTGCCGGGATTTCTACCACAGATACGCAGTATTTT. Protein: CASSSAGISTTDTQYF.

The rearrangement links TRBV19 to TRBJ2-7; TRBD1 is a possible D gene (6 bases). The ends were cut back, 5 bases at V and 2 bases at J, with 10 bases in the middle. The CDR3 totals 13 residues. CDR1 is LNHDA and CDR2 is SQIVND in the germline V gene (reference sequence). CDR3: CASSLTGPYEQYF. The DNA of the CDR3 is TGTGCCAGTAGTCTCACAGGGCCCTACGAGCAGTACTTC.

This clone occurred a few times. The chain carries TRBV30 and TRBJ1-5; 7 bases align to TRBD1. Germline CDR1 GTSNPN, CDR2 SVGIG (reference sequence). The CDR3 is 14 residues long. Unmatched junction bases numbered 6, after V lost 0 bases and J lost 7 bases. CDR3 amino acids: CAWSVGGRVQPQHF. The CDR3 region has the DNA TGTGCCTGGAGTGTAGGGGGCAGGGTACAGCCCCAGCATTTT.

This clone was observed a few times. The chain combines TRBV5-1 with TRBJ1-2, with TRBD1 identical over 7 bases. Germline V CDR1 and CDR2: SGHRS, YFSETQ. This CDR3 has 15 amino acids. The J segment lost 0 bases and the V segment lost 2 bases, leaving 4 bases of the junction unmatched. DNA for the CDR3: TGCGCCAGCAGCTTATGGGGGACAGCTAACTATGGCTACACCTTC. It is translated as CASSLWGTANYGYTF.

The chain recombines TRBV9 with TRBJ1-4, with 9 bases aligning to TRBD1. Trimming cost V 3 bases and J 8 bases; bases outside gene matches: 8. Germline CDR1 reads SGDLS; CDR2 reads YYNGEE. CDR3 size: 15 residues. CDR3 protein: CASSALDRGGEKLFF. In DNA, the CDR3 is TGTGCCAGCAGCGCCCTGGACAGGGGAGGGGAAAAACTGTTTTTT.

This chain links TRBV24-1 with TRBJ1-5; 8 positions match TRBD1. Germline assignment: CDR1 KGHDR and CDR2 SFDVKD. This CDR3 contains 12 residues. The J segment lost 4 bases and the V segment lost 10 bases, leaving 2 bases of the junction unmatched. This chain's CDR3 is CATGQGNQPQHF. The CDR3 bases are TGTGCCACAGGACAGGGAAATCAGCCCCAGCATTTT.

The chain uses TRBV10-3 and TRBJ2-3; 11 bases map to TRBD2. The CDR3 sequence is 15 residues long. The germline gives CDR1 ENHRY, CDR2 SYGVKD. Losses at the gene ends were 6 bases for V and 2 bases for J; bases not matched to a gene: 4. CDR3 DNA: TGTGCCATCAGAACTAGCGGGAGACCCACAGATACGCAGTATTTT. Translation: CAIRTSGRPTDTQYF.

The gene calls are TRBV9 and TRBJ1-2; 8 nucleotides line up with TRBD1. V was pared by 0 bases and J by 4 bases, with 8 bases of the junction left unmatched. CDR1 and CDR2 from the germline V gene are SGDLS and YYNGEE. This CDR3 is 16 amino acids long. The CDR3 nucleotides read TGTGCCAGCAGCGTAGCAGATACAGGGGGACCCTATGGCTACACCTTC. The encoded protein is CASSVADTGGPYGYTF.

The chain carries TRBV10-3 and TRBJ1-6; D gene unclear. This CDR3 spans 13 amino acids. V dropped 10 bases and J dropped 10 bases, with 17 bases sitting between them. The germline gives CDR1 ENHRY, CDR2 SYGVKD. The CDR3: CATSTADISPLHF. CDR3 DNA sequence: TGTGCCACCTCGACGGCTGACATATCACCCCTCCACTTT.

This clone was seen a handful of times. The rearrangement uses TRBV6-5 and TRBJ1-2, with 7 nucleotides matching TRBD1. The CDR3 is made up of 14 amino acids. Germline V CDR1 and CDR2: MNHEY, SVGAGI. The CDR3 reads CATDRSGGLHGYTF. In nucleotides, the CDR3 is TGTGCGACAGACCGCTCAGGGGGGTTACATGGCTACACCTTC.

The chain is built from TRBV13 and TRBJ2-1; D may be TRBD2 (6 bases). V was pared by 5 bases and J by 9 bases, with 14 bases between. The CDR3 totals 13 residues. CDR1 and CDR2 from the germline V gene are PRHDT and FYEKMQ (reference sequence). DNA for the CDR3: TGTGCCAGCAGCCTCCGGGACTCCTTTGAGCAGTTCTTC. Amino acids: CASSLRDSFEQFF. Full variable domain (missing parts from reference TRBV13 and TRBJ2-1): AAGVIQSPRHLIKEKRETATLKCYPIPRHDTVYWYQQGPGQDPQFLISFYEKMQSDKGSIPDRFSAQQFSDYHSELNMSSLELGDSALYFCASSLRDSFEQFFGPGTRLTVL.

The CDR3 loop reads CASSEVWLAYNEQFF. CDR3 sequence (DNA): TGTGCCAGCAGTGAGGTGTGGCTAGCCTACAATGAGCAGTTCTTC. The chain links TRBV6-1 to TRBJ2-1; D ambiguous. Germline V gives CDR1 MNHNS, CDR2 SASEGT. The CDR3 totals 15 residues. V was cut by 3 bases and J by 2 bases, with 11 bases left in between.

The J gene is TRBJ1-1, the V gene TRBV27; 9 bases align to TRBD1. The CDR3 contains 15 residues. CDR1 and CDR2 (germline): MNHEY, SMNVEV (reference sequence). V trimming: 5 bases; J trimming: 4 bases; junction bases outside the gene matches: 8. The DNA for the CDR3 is TGTGCCAGCAGTGTACAGGGGGCGTTCGGCACTGAAGCTTTCTTT. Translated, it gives CASSVQGAFGTEAFF.

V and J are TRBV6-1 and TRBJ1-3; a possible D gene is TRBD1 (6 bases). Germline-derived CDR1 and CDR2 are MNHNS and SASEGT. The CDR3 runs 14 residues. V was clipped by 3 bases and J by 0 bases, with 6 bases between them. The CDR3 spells CASSEGHSGNTIYF. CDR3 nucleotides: TGTGCCAGCAGTGAGGGACACTCTGGAAACACCATATATTTT.

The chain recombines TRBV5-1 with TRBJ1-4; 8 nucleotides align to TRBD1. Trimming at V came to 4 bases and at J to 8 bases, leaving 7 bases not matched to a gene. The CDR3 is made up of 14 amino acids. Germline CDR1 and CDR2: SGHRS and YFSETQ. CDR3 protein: CASSTGQGHEKLFF. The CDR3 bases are TGCGCCAGCAGCACCGGACAGGGCCACGAAAAACTGTTTTTT.

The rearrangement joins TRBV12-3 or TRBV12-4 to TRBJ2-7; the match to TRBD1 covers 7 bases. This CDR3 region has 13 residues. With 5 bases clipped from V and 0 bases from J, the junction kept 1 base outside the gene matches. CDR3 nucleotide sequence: TGTGCCAGCAGTGGACAGGACTCCTACGAGCAGTACTTC. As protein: CASSGQDSYEQYF.

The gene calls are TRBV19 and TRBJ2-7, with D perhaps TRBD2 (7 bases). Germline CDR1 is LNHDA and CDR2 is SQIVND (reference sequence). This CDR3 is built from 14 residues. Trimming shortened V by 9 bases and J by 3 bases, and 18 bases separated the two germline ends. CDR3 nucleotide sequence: TGTGCCAGCCGAGCTCCGGGGGGCTACTACGAGCAGTACTTC. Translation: CASRAPGGYYEQYF.

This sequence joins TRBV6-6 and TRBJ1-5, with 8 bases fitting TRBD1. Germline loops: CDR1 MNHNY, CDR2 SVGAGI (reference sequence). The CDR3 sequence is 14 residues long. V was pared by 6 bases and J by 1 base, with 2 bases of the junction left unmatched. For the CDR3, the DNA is TGTGCCAGCAGACGGACAGGGAGCAATCAGCCCCAGCATTTT. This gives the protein CASRRTGSNQPQHF.

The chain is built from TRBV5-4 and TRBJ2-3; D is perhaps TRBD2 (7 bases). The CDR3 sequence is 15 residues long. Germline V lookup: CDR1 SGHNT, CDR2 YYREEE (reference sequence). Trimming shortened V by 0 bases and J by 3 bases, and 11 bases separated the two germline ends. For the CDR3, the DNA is TGTGCCAGCAGCTTGGTACAGGGAGGGACAGATACGCAGTATTTT. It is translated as CASSLVQGGTDTQYF.

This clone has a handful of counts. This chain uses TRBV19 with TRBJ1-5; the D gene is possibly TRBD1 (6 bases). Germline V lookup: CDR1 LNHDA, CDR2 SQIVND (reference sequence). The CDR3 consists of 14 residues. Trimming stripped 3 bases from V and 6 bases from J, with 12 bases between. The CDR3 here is CASSMNRVVQPQHF. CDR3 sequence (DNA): TGTGCCAGTAGTATGAACAGGGTTGTTCAGCCCCAGCATTTT.

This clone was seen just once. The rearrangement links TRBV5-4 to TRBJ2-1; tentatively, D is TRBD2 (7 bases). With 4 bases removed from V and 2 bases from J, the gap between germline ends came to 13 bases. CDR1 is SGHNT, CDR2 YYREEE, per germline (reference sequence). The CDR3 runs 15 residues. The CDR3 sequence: CASSSGTRPYNEQFF. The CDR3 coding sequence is TGTGCCAGCAGCAGCGGGACACGTCCCTACAATGAGCAGTTCTTC.

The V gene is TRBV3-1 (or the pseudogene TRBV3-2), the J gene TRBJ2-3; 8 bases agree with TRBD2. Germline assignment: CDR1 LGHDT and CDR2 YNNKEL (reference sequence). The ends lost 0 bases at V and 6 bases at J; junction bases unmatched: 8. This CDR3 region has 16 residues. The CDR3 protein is CASSQDPGLAVDTQYF. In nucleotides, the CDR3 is TGTGCCAGCAGCCAAGATCCCGGACTAGCTGTCGATACGCAGTATTTT.

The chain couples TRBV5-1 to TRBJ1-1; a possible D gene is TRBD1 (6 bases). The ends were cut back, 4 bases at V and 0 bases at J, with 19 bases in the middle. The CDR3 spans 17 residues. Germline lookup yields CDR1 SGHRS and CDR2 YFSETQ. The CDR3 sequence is CASSTQTGLRMNTEAFF. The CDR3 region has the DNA TGCGCCAGCAGCACACAAACAGGGCTACGTATGAACACTGAAGCTTTCTTT.

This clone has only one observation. The CDR3 DNA is TGTGCCACCCTAAGTCGGACAGCCAACACTGAAGCTTTCTTT. It is translated as CATLSRTANTEAFF. The rearrangement links TRBV5-4 to TRBJ1-1; tentatively, D is TRBD1 (6 bases). V lost 9 bases and J 2 bases, leaving 17 bases between the germline ends. Germline V gene sequence: CDR1 SGHNT, CDR2 YYREEE (reference sequence). The CDR3 contains 14 residues.

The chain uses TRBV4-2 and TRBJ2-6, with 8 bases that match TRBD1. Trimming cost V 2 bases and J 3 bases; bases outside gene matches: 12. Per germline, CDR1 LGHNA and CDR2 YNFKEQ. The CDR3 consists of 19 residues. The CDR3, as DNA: TGTGCCAGCAGCCAAACTTCCAGGGGGCCAATATTTGGGGCCAACGTCCTGACTTTC. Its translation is CASSQTSRGPIFGANVLTF.

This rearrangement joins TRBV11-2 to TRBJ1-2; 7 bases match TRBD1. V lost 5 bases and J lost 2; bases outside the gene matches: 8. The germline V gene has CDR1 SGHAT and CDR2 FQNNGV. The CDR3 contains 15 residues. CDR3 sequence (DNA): TGTGCCAGCAGCCACACAGGGGACCCCAACTATGGCTACACCTTC. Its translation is CASSHTGDPNYGYTF.

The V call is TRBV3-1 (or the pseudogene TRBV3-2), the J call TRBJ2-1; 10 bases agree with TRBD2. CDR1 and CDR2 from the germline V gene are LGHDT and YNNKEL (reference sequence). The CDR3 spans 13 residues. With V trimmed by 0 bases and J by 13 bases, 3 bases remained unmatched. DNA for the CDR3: TGTGCCAGCAGCCAAGACCCACTAGCGGGACAGTTCTTC. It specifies CASSQDPLAGQFF.